A single T cell receptor (beta chain) is shown here with its context. The target antigen is unknown. TCRB transcripts that were expressed got sequenced, as all of the isolated RNA had been reverse transcribed. Profiled with immunoSEQ multiplex PCR; TCRdb holds only in-frame clones, not every one. The sample includes over 700,000 clones, roughly a sixth of them seen just once. The data originate from a study of beta chain features in type 1 diabetes. Study results and limitations: There was no resolution here of whether HLA type influences TCRB rearrangement.

Per germline, CDR1 SGHRS and CDR2 YFSETQ. The CDR3 length is 12 residues. The V end was cut by 0 bases, the J end by 7 bases, with 7 bases between. Heparinised blood was drawn once per donor, averaging around 120 mL. The chain links TRBV5-1 to TRBJ1-1; weak D call: TRBD1 (6 bases). The receptor's source is a woman younger than 35 in good health. Material for sequencing was naive CD4+ T cells from blood. The CDR3: CASSLEGGEAFF. In nucleotides, the CDR3 is TGCGCCAGCAGCTTGGAAGGGGGTGAAGCTTTCTTT.